Each of the 22 T cell receptor beta chains below was sequenced from the same sample in a study of blood T cell repertoires in COVID-19. The method was immunoSEQ multiplex PCR; TCRdb's version includes in-frame clones alone and lacks a portion of them. This table has 120,000 or so clones, roughly 87% appearing once. Specimen: peripheral blood. These receptor sequences come from a woman of 80 years or more with acute or convalescent COVID-19.

This chain joins TRBV27 and TRBJ1-2; no clear D. The CDR3 consists of 13 residues. Trimming stripped 2 bases from V and 1 base from J, with 5 bases between. Per germline, CDR1 MNHEY and CDR2 SMNVEV (reference sequence). CDR3 amino acids: CASSLQYNYGYTF. The CDR3 DNA sequence: TGTGCCAGCAGTTTACAGTATAACTATGGCTACACCTTC.

V and J are TRBV2 and TRBJ2-1; 7 bases align to TRBD1. Trimming cost V 8 bases and J 1 base; bases outside gene matches: 5. The CDR3 is 14 amino acids. CDR1 is SNHLY, CDR2 FYNNEI, per germline. The CDR3 coding sequence is TGTGCCAGCCCACCGGGACAGTCCTACAATGAGCAGTTCTTC. Encoded protein: CASPPGQSYNEQFF.

Only one count was recorded for this clone. This rearrangement joins TRBV20-1 to TRBJ1-3, with TRBD1 matching over 7 bases. This CDR3 has 15 amino acids. CDR1 and CDR2 from the germline V gene are DFQATT and SNEGSKA (reference sequence). The V segment lost 3 bases and the J segment 0 bases; nucleotides outside the gene matches: 5. CDR3: CSASRGQHSGNTIYF. The DNA of the CDR3 is TGCAGTGCTAGTAGGGGACAGCACTCTGGAAACACCATATATTTT.

The chain joins TRBV29-1 to TRBJ2-1, with a tentative D call TRBD2 (6 bases). The germline V gene has CDR1 SQVTM and CDR2 ANQGSEA. CDR3 size: 12 residues. With 2 bases removed from V and 7 bases from J, the gap between germline ends came to 9 bases. The CDR3 loop is CSVERGSNEQFF. The CDR3 region has the DNA TGCAGCGTTGAACGGGGGTCGAATGAGCAGTTCTTC.

The chain carries TRBV5-1 and TRBJ2-1, with a possible D match to TRBD2 (5 bases). The V gene lost 0 bases and the J gene lost 2 bases, with 15 bases spanning the gap. CDR1 and CDR2 from the germline V gene are SGHRS and YFSETQ. This CDR3 comprises 17 residues. The CDR3 DNA reads as TGCGCCAGCAGCTTGGGGACTTCCAGCCTAACCTACAATGAGCAGTTCTTC. Its translation: CASSLGTSSLTYNEQFF.

This rearrangement joins TRBV10-2 to TRBJ2-7, with D unclear. The CDR3 runs 12 residues. Trimming took off 2 bases at V and 9 bases at J, with 11 bases between the two ends. Germline CDR1 reads WSHSY; CDR2 reads SAAADI. CDR3 sequence reads: CASSERPTVQYV. In DNA, the CDR3 is TGCGCCAGCAGTGAGAGACCCACAGTGCAGTACGTC.

V and J are TRBV3-1 (or the pseudogene TRBV3-2) and TRBJ1-4, with 8 bases lining up with TRBD1. With V trimmed by 5 bases and J by 7 bases, 3 bases remained unmatched. CDR1 is LGHDT and CDR2 is YNNKEL in the germline V gene (reference sequence). The CDR3 is 13 residues long. The CDR3 nucleotides are TGTGCCAGCAGCGGGACAGGTGTTGAAAAACTGTTTTTT. This codes for CASSGTGVEKLFF.

The chain has TRBV28 and TRBJ2-7; possible D gene TRBD2, 6 bases. Trimming took 6 bases from V and 0 from J, leaving 15 bases between them. The CDR3 spans 15 residues. Germline CDR1 MDHEN, CDR2 SYDVKM. The DNA for the CDR3 is TGTGCCAGCAGCTTGGGGGGACTTAGCTCCTACGAGCAGTACGTC. Encoded protein: CASSLGGLSSYEQYV.

V gene TRBV5-1 combines with J gene TRBJ1-5, with 9 bases fitting TRBD1. Trimming cost V 0 bases and J 7 bases; bases outside gene matches: 5. Germline V gene data show CDR1 as SGHRS and CDR2 as YFSETQ. CDR3 length: 15 residues. CDR3 residues: CASSLAGTGWQPQHF. DNA for the CDR3: TGCGCCAGCAGCTTGGCCGGGACAGGGTGGCAGCCCCAGCATTTT. The full variable domain, rest sourced from reference TRBV5-1 and TRBJ1-5, is KAGVTQTPRYLIKTRGQQVTLSCSPISGHRSVSWYQQTPGQGLQFLFEYFSETQRNKGNFPGRFSGRQFSNSRSEMNVSTLELGDSALYLCASSLAGTGWQPQHFGDGTRLSIL.

The chain couples TRBV5-1 to TRBJ2-3, with D perhaps TRBD2 (5 bases). V was pared by 6 bases and J by 3 bases, with 20 bases between. From germline, CDR1 is SGHRS and CDR2 YFSETQ. The CDR3 sequence is 16 residues long. Here the CDR3 DNA reads TGCGCCAGCACCCTACAAACGGGGAGTTGGACAGATACGCAGTATTTT. This encodes CASTLQTGSWTDTQYF. The entire variable domain, with the rest obtained from reference TRBV5-1 and TRBJ2-3, is as follows: KAGVTQTPRYLIKTRGQQVTLSCSPISGHRSVSWYQQTPGQGLQFLFEYFSETQRNKGNFPGRFSGRQFSNSRSEMNVSTLELGDSALYLCASTLQTGSWTDTQYFGPGTRLTVL.

Note on this clone: A read error may account for a junction end that differs from germline. The chain combines TRBV5-1 with TRBJ2-5; tentative D call: TRBD1 (6 bases). The CDR3 sequence is 13 residues long. Germline assignment: CDR1 SGHRS and CDR2 YFSETQ. For the CDR3, the DNA is TGCGCCAGCAGCCTTGACAGGCAAGGGACCCAGTACTTC. This encodes CASSLDRQGTQYF.

The chain has TRBV7-9 and TRBJ1-5; 9 positions match TRBD1. CDR1 SEHNR and CDR2 FQNEAQ come from the germline V gene (reference sequence). The junction had 12 bases not matched to a gene; V was cut back by 8 bases and J by 4 bases. The CDR3 loop spans 16 amino acids. CDR3 sequence reads: CASAGQGNVGNQPQHF. In DNA, the CDR3 is TGTGCCAGCGCGGGACAGGGAAACGTAGGAAATCAGCCCCAGCATTTT.

The rearrangement joins TRBV18 to TRBJ2-1; possible D gene TRBD1, 5 bases. V lost 3 bases to trimming and J lost 5 bases, with 14 bases between them. This CDR3 has 15 amino acids. Germline CDR1 reads KGHSH; CDR2 reads LQKENI. The chain's CDR3 is CASSPETAEHNEQFF. The CDR3 DNA reads TGTGCCAGCTCACCGGAGACAGCTGAGCACAATGAGCAGTTCTTC.

V is TRBV2 and J is TRBJ1-6; D remains ambiguous. Germline V lookup: CDR1 SNHLY, CDR2 FYNNEI. CDR3 size: 15 residues. Trimming cost V 6 bases and J 6 bases, with 15 bases left between them. The CDR3 nucleotides are TGTGCCAGCAGGGTCCAACTAGGGTCTAATTCACCCCTCCACTTT. Translation: CASRVQLGSNSPLHF.

This rearrangement joins TRBV20-1 to TRBJ1-2, with D possibly being TRBD1 (5 bases). The germline gives CDR1 DFQATT, CDR2 SNEGSKA (reference sequence). This CDR3 is 10 amino acids long. The V and J ends lost 6 bases and 6 bases respectively, with 8 bases between them. DNA for the CDR3: TGCAGTGCCCAGGGTAATGGCTACACCTTC. Translating it yields CSAQGNGYTF.

This chain connects TRBV15 to TRBJ1-5; D might be TRBD1 (6 bases). The CDR3 consists of 15 residues. Germline lookup yields CDR1 LNHNV and CDR2 YYDKDF (reference sequence). Trimming left V 0 bases short and J 3 bases short, with 9 bases between. CDR3 DNA: TGTGCCACCAGCAGAGACGGACAGTTCAATCAGCCCCAGCATTTT. Amino acid sequence: CATSRDGQFNQPQHF.

The J gene is TRBJ1-5, the V gene TRBV6-6; 7 positions match TRBD1. The CDR3 totals 14 residues. Germline lookup yields CDR1 MNHNY and CDR2 SVGAGI (reference sequence). V was clipped by 6 bases and J by 1 base; unmatched bases: 3. CDR3 nucleotide sequence: TGTGCCAGCAGGTTGACAGGGAGCAATCAGCCCCAGCATTTT. It is translated as CASRLTGSNQPQHF.

V is TRBV7-6 and J is TRBJ1-4; D is possibly TRBD1 (6 bases). This CDR3 has 18 amino acids. V was trimmed by 0 bases and J by 2 bases, leaving 16 bases between them. CDR1 and CDR2 from the germline V gene are SGHVS and FNYEAQ. The CDR3: CASSLALGRGTTNEKLFF. The CDR3 DNA follows: TGTGCCAGCAGCTTAGCGCTGGGCAGGGGAACCACTAATGAAAAACTGTTTTTT.

This sequence joins TRBV18 and TRBJ2-1; no clear D gene. The CDR3 covers 14 residues. With 3 bases removed from V and 0 bases from J, the gap between germline ends came to 6 bases. Germline assignment: CDR1 KGHSH and CDR2 LQKENI. In DNA form, the CDR3 reads TGTGCCAGCTCACCCCGGAGCTCCTACAATGAGCAGTTCTTC. Encoded protein: CASSPRSSYNEQFF.

This clone was counted between two and nine times. CDR3 nucleotides: TGTGCCAGCAGTTACTCGTCACAGGGTGCCGAGCAGTACTTC. This translates into CASSYSSQGAEQYF. The chain links TRBV6-5 to TRBJ2-7, with D possibly being TRBD1 (6 bases). Trimming removed 0 bases at V and 6 bases at J, with 12 bases between. CDR3 length: 14 residues. Looked up from germline, CDR1 is MNHEY and CDR2 is SVGAGI.

This clone was counted only a few times. The rearrangement uses TRBV25-1 and TRBJ2-1; no firm D call. The CDR3 spans 11 residues. Germline CDR1 and CDR2: MGHDK and SYGVNS. V was pared by 5 bases and J by 7 bases, with 6 bases between. In DNA form, the CDR3 reads TGTGCCAGCAGTAGACAAAATGAGCAGTTCTTC. It is translated as CASSRQNEQFF.

This chain joins TRBV12-5 and TRBJ1-3, with 7 bases matching TRBD1. The V gene end was trimmed by 5 bases and the J gene end by 3 bases; junction bases not matched to a gene: 13. The CDR3 extends over 17 amino acids. Germline loops: CDR1 LGHNT, CDR2 FRNRAP. The CDR3 DNA reads as TGTGCTAGTGGTCCTACGTTTTCAGGGGGAGTTGGAAACACCATATATTTT. It encodes CASGPTFSGGVGNTIYF.